This T cell receptor (beta chain) comes out of a study of cytomegalovirus exposure and HLA in healthy donors. Germline CDR1 SGHDT, CDR2 YYEEEE. CDR3 length equals 14 residues. V gave up 4 bases and J gave up 4 bases; unmatched junction bases: 6. Researchers ran the PCR with 60 Vbeta and 13 Jbeta primers. TCRdb's table, derived via immunoSEQ multiplex PCR, lists solely in-frame clones and lacks some. The sample holds 100,000 to 150,000 clones; around three quarters are singletons and the top ten take about 2.4%. The receptor comes from a woman between 55 and 75 years old in good health and CMV-seropositive. The rearrangement uses TRBV5-6 and TRBJ1-1; TRBD1 matches 8 bases. Sequenced: PBMCs. The CDR3 DNA sequence: TGTGCCAGCAGCCTGGACAGGGCGGGCACTGAAGCTTTCTTT. Translating it yields CASSLDRAGTEAFF.